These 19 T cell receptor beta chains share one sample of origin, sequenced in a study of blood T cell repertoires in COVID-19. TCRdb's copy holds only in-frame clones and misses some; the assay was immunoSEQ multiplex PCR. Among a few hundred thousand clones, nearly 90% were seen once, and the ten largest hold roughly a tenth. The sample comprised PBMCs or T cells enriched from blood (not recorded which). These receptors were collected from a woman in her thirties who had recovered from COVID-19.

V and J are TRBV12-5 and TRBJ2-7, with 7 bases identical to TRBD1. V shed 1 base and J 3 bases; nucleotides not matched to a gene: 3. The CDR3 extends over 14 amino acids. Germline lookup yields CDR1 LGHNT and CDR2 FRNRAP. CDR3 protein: CASGLGTGVYEQYF. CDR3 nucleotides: TGTGCTAGTGGTTTGGGTACAGGGGTCTACGAGCAGTACTTC.

The DNA of the CDR3 is TGTGCCAGCAGCTTAGATAAAGCGGGAGGAGTGTATGAGCAGTTCTTC. Translated: CASSLDKAGGVYEQFF. The chain has TRBV11-2 and TRBJ2-1; 9 bases fit TRBD2. This CDR3 spans 16 amino acids. The trim removed 0 bases at V and 8 bases at J, leaving 8 bases unmatched. CDR1 SGHAT and CDR2 FQNNGV come from the germline V gene.

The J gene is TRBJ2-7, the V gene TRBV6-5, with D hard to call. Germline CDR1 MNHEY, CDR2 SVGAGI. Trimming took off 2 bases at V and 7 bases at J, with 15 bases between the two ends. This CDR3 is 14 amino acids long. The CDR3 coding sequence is TGTGCCAGCAGTTACAGTGCAACTCCCAGGGAGCAGTACTTC. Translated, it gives CASSYSATPREQYF.

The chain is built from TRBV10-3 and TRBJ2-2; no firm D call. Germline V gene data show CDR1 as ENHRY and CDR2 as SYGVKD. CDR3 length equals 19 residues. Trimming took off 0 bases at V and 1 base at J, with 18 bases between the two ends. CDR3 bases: TGTGCCATCAGTGAGTCGATGGGCAGACCGACCAAGAACACCGGGGAGCTGTTTTTT. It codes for CAISESMGRPTKNTGELFF.

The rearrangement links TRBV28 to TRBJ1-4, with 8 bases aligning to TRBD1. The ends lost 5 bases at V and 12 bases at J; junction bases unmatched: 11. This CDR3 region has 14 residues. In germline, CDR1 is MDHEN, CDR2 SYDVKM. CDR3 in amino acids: CASSRAGGEGELFF. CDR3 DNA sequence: TGTGCCAGCAGTAGGGCAGGGGGCGAAGGGGAACTGTTTTTT.

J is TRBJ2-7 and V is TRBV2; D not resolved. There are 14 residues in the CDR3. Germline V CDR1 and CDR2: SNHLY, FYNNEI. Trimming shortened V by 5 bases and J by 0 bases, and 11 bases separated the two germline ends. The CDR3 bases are TGTGCCAGCAGTCCCATTCCGAGCTCCTACGAGCAGTACTTC. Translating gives CASSPIPSSYEQYF.

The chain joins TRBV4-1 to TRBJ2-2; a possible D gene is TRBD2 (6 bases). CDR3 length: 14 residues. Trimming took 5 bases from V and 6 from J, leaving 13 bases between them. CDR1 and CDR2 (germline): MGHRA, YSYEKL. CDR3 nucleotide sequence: TGCGCCAGCAGCTCACACGGGGGATCCGGGGAGCTGTTTTTT. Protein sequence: CASSSHGGSGELFF.

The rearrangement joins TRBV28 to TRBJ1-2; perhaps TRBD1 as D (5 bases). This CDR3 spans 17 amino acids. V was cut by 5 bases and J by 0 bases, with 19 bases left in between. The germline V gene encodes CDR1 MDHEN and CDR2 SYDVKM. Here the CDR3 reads CASSRLLDRRANYGYTF. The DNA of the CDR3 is TGTGCCAGCAGTCGTCTCCTCGACAGAAGAGCTAACTATGGCTACACCTTC.

The CDR3 sequence: CATRLGTVSYEQYF. In nucleotides, the CDR3 is TGTGCCACCAGGCTTGGGACAGTGTCCTACGAGCAGTACTTC. The chain combines TRBV6-6 with TRBJ2-7, with 7 bases lining up with TRBD1. Per germline, CDR1 MNHNY and CDR2 SVGAGI (reference sequence). This CDR3 contains 14 residues. V shed 10 bases, J shed 1 base, and the junction held 10 bases outside the gene matches.

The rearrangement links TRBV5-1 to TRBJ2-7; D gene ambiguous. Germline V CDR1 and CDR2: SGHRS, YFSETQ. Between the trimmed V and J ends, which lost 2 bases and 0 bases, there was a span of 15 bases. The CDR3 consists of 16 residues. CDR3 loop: CASSLFPTETSYEQYF. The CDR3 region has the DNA TGCGCCAGCAGCTTATTCCCGACGGAGACCTCCTACGAGCAGTACTTC.

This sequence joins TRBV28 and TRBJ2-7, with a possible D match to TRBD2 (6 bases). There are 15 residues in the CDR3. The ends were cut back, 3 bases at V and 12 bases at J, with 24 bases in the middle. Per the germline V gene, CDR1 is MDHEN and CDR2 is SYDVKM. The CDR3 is CASSFLPRDAEEGYF. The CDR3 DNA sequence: TGTGCCAGCAGTTTCCTGCCCAGGGACGCCGAGGAGGGGTACTTC.

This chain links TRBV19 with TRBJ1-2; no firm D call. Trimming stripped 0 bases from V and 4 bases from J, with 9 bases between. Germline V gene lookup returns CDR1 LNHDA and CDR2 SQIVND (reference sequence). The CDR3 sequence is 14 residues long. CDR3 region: CASSIDDGLYGYTF. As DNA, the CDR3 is TGTGCCAGTAGTATAGATGATGGACTCTATGGCTACACCTTC.

As DNA, the CDR3 is TGTGCCAGCAGTTTATCCCCAGCGTTGTCCGACTATGGCTACACCTTC. It codes for CASSLSPALSDYGYTF. The genes are TRBV27 and TRBJ1-2, with D uncertain. The V and J ends lost 0 bases and 3 bases respectively, with 14 bases between them. Per the germline V gene, CDR1 is MNHEY and CDR2 is SMNVEV (reference sequence). This CDR3 comprises 16 residues.

Here the CDR3 DNA reads TGTGCCATCAGTGAGTCTCCCGGGTTTGGAGCAGATACGCAGTATTTT. This encodes CAISESPGFGADTQYF. The rearrangement uses TRBV10-3 and TRBJ2-3; no reliable D call. Germline values: CDR1 ENHRY, CDR2 SYGVKD. This CDR3 spans 16 amino acids. Between the trimmed V and J ends, which lost 0 bases and 4 bases, there was a span of 14 bases.

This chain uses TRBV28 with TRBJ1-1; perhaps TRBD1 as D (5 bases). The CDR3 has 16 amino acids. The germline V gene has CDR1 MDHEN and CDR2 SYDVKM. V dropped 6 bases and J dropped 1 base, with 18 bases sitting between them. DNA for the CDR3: TGTGCCAGCAGCCCCCGTCCGGACATGGAGAACACTGAAGCTTTCTTT. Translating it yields CASSPRPDMENTEAFF.

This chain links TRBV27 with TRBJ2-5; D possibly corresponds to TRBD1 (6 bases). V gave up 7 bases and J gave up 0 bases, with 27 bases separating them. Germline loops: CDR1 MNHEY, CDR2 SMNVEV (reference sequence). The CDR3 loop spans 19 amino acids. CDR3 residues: CASTSIKQGSNTYQETQYF. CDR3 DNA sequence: TGTGCCAGCACTTCGATCAAGCAGGGGTCCAATACGTACCAAGAGACCCAGTACTTC.

CDR3 sequence reads: CASSYGAESYEQYF. CDR3 in DNA: TGTGCCAGCAGTTATGGGGCGGAATCCTACGAGCAGTACTTC. V gene TRBV6-2 or TRBV6-3 combines with J gene TRBJ2-7; possibly TRBD1 for D (5 bases). The CDR3 contains 14 residues. Germline V gene data show CDR1 as MNHEY and CDR2 as SVGEGT. Trimming removed 3 bases from V and 1 base from J, with 10 bases in between.

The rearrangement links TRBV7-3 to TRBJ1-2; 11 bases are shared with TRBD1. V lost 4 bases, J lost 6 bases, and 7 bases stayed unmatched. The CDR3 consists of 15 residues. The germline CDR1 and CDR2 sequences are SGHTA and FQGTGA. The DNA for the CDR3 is TGTGCCAGCAGCTCTAGGACAGGGGGCGCCGATGGCTACACCTTC. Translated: CASSSRTGGADGYTF. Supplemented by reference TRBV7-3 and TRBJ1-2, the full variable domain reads GAGVSQTPSNKVTEKGKYVELRCDPISGHTALYWYRQSLGQGPEFLIYFQGTGAADDSGLPNDRFFAVRPEGSVSTLKIQRTERGDSAVYLCASSSRTGGADGYTFGSGTRLTVV.

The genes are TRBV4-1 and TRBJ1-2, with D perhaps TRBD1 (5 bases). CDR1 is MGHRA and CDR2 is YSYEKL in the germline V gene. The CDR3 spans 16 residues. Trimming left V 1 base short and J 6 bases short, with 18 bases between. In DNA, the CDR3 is TGCGCCAGCAGCCAAGGCTCTGGCAGGGTGGCGGATGGCTACACCTTC. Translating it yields CASSQGSGRVADGYTF.